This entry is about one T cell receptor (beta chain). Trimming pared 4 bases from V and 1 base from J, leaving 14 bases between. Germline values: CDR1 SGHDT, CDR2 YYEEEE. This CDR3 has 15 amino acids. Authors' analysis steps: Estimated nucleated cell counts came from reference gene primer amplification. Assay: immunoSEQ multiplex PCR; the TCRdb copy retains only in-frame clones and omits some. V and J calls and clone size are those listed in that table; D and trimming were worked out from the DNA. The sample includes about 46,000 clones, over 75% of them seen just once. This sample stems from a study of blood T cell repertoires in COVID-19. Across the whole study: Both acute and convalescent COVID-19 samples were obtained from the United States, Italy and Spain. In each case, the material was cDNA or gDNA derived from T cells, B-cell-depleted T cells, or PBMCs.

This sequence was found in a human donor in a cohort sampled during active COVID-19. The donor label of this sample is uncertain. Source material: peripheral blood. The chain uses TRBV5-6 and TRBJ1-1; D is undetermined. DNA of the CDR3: TGTGCCAGCAGCGGCGCGGCAATACCGAACACTGAAGCTTTCTTT. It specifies CASSGAAIPNTEAFF.